The TCR beta chain described here comes from a study of T cell repertoires in cytomegalovirus infection. TCRdb redid the calling of the reads with MiXCR, one entry per CDR3 protein. This sample has hundreds of thousands of distinct CDR3 sequences, with 15% to 20% found just once. The CDR3 sequence is 15 residues long. CDR1 and CDR2 (germline): MNHEY, SVGEGT. Trimming left V 5 bases short and J 7 bases short, with 20 bases between. This clonotype has a count of ten or more. The chain recombines TRBV6-2 or TRBV6-3 with TRBJ1-1; TRBD1 might be the D (5 bases). The TCR comes from a human donor in good health (CMV status not recorded). Some clones in this sample may be carry-over from other donors' samples. Material: PBMCs. DNA of the CDR3: TGTGCCAGCAGTCCCGGGACTTTGGGAGGCGTTGAAGCTTTCTTT. Translated, it gives CASSPGTLGGVEAFF.